The 32 T cell receptor beta chains given below trace back to one sample, sequenced in a study of cytomegalovirus exposure and HLA in healthy donors. With 60 Vbeta and 13 Jbeta primers, the PCR was carried out. This table comes from immunoSEQ multiplex PCR, and its TCRdb copy is limited to in-frame clones, with some not included. The data show 100,000 or so clones, with approximately 80% seen just once and approximately 5.3% held by the top ten. Sample: PBMCs. These TCRs come from a man aged 25 to 40 in good health and CMV-seropositive.

The chain joins TRBV6-1 to TRBJ2-1, with TRBD2 matching over 10 bases. Germline CDR1 MNHNS, CDR2 SASEGT. The CDR3 spans 16 residues. With V trimmed by 4 bases and J by 4 bases, 7 bases remained unmatched. CDR3 protein: CASSGILAGAYNEQFF. In nucleotides, the CDR3 is TGTGCCAGCAGTGGCATCCTAGCGGGGGCATACAATGAGCAGTTCTTC.

The chain uses TRBV5-4 and TRBJ1-6; TRBD1 is a possible D gene (5 bases). Germline V CDR1 and CDR2: SGHNT, YYREEE (reference sequence). This CDR3 has 14 residues. V lost 2 bases and J lost 7, with 10 bases in between. The CDR3 loop reads CASSFSRANSPLHF. The CDR3 bases are TGTGCCAGCAGCTTCAGCAGGGCCAATTCACCCCTCCACTTT.

The count of this clone is one. V is TRBV4-1 and J is TRBJ2-3, with no clear D. V was shortened by 1 base and J by 1 base, with 6 bases between the two germline ends. Germline CDR1 MGHRA, CDR2 YSYEKL. The CDR3 runs 14 residues. In nucleotides, the CDR3 is TGCGCCAGCAGCCAAGGTGCGGGCACAGATACGCAGTATTTT. Amino acid sequence: CASSQGAGTDTQYF.

This chain links TRBV6-1 with TRBJ1-6; D is unresolved. V was trimmed by 3 bases and J by 6 bases, leaving 9 bases between them. This CDR3 has 14 residues. Germline lookup yields CDR1 MNHNS and CDR2 SASEGT. The CDR3 loop reads CASSDGGLNSPLHF. CDR3 nucleotides: TGTGCCAGCAGTGACGGAGGGCTTAATTCACCCCTCCACTTT.

The chain couples TRBV18 to TRBJ1-5; weak D call: TRBD1 (5 bases). The germline V gene encodes CDR1 KGHSH and CDR2 LQKENI. V lost 6 bases and J lost 5, with 11 bases in between. The CDR3 contains 13 residues. The CDR3 reads CASSLQGDQPQHF. CDR3 nucleotide sequence: TGTGCCAGCTCGCTCCAGGGCGATCAGCCCCAGCATTTT.

This sequence joins TRBV19 and TRBJ1-4; D gene uncertain. CDR1 and CDR2 from the germline V gene are LNHDA and SQIVND (reference sequence). The V gene lost 3 bases and the J gene lost 5 bases, with 10 bases spanning the gap. The CDR3 contains 14 residues. The DNA of the CDR3 is TGTGCCAGTAGTATCCAGGATTTCAATGAAAAACTGTTTTTT. This sequence encodes CASSIQDFNEKLFF.

This chain links TRBV4-1 with TRBJ2-1; maybe TRBD2 (7 bases). Deletions cut 1 base from V and 8 bases from J, with 12 bases between. The CDR3 consists of 14 residues. Per germline, CDR1 MGHRA and CDR2 YSYEKL. CDR3 DNA: TGCGCCAGCAGCCAAGGGGCGGGGGCGGATGAGCAGTTCTTC. It codes for CASSQGAGADEQFF.

The chain joins TRBV11-1 to TRBJ2-1, with D possibly being TRBD1 (5 bases). The CDR3 totals 16 residues. CDR1 is SGHAT, CDR2 FQDESV, per germline (reference sequence). V lost 2 bases and J lost 9, with 20 bases in between. The CDR3 DNA is TGTGCCAGCAGCTTACGACAACCTGTTACAGGTAGTGAGCAGTTCTTC. Translating gives CASSLRQPVTGSEQFF.

The V call is TRBV28, the J call TRBJ1-2, with D possibly being TRBD1 (5 bases). Trimming left V 4 bases short and J 8 bases short, with 14 bases between. CDR3 length: 13 amino acids. Germline CDR1 MDHEN, CDR2 SYDVKM. CDR3 nucleotides: TGTGCCAGCAGTTACAGGACCACCATCGGCTACACCTTC. Translating gives CASSYRTTIGYTF.

The table lists this clone with a few counts. The genes are TRBV19 and TRBJ2-7; 7 bases match TRBD1. The V and J ends lost 4 bases and 3 bases, in that order; junction bases with no gene match: 6. The CDR3 is 14 residues long. Germline V CDR1 and CDR2: LNHDA, SQIVND (reference sequence). Here the CDR3 DNA reads TGTGCCAGTAGTACAGGGGGACCCAACTACGAGCAGTACTTC. It codes for CASSTGGPNYEQYF.

The CDR3 reads CASSRGTGVGETQYF. The CDR3 nucleotides are TGTGCCAGCAGCCGAGGGACAGGGGTGGGAGAGACCCAGTACTTC. V and J are TRBV6-6 and TRBJ2-5; 10 bases match TRBD1. The CDR3 loop spans 15 amino acids. Per the germline V gene, CDR1 is MNHNY and CDR2 is SVGAGI (reference sequence). V trimming: 6 bases; J trimming: 4 bases; junction bases outside the gene matches: 8.

CDR3 residues: CASSEEIGTDTQYF. CDR3 DNA: TGTGCCAGCAGTGAAGAAATAGGCACAGATACGCAGTATTTT. The genes are TRBV6-1 and TRBJ2-3; D unclear. This CDR3 spans 14 amino acids. Germline assignment: CDR1 MNHNS and CDR2 SASEGT. Trimming stripped 1 base from V and 1 base from J, with 6 bases between.

The chain uses TRBV4-3 and TRBJ2-4; maybe TRBD1 (5 bases). The CDR3 consists of 13 residues. From germline, CDR1 is LGHNA and CDR2 YSLEER. V shed 0 bases and J shed 12 bases, with 12 bases lying between them. CDR3 DNA: TGCGCCAGCAGCCAAGATCTGGGGCAGAATCAGTACTTC. Protein sequence: CASSQDLGQNQYF.

In its sample, this clone was seen a few times. This chain joins TRBV5-4 and TRBJ2-1; 10 bases align to TRBD2. Trimming took 4 bases from V and 5 from J; bases not matched to a gene: 3. Germline loops: CDR1 SGHNT, CDR2 YYREEE (reference sequence). This CDR3 is 14 amino acids long. CDR3 in amino acids: CASSGSGRNNEQFF. CDR3 DNA sequence: TGTGCCAGCAGCGGTAGCGGGAGGAACAATGAGCAGTTCTTC.

The chain links TRBV9 to TRBJ1-6, with D possibly being TRBD1 (5 bases). CDR1 is SGDLS, CDR2 YYNGEE, per germline. Trimming left V 0 bases short and J 11 bases short, with 15 bases between. The CDR3 loop spans 15 amino acids. The CDR3 spells CASSVGQEGRTPLHF. The DNA of the CDR3 is TGTGCCAGCAGCGTAGGGCAGGAGGGACGCACACCCCTCCACTTT.

The chain uses TRBV5-4 and TRBJ1-3, with D possibly matching TRBD1 (5 bases). This CDR3 comprises 14 residues. Germline V gene data show CDR1 as SGHNT and CDR2 as YYREEE (reference sequence). Trimming removed 4 bases at V and 5 bases at J, with 13 bases between. Here the CDR3 reads CASSNQGTRNTIYF. Written as DNA, the CDR3 is TGTGCCAGCAGCAACCAGGGAACACGAAACACCATATATTTT.

The chain couples TRBV19 to TRBJ1-1; 7 positions agree with TRBD1. V gave up 8 bases and J gave up 2 bases; unmatched junction bases: 8. Germline V gene data show CDR1 as LNHDA and CDR2 as SQIVND (reference sequence). This CDR3 comprises 14 residues. The CDR3 nucleotides read TGTGCCAGTCTCCACCGACAGGGAAACACTGAAGCTTTCTTT. Translation: CASLHRQGNTEAFF.

This rearrangement joins TRBV2 to TRBJ2-2; maybe TRBD2 (6 bases). Germline V gene data show CDR1 as SNHLY and CDR2 as FYNNEI. Trimming removed 6 bases from V and 4 bases from J, with 9 bases in between. The CDR3 consists of 13 residues. CDR3 amino acids: CASRLAPTGELFF. The CDR3 nucleotides read TGTGCCAGCAGGCTAGCGCCCACCGGGGAGCTGTTTTTT.

To note about this clone: Other DNA sequences within the sample encode an identical CDR3. CDR3 bases: TGTGCCTGGAGTGTACTACCCAATGAAAAACTGTTTTTT. Its translation is CAWSVLPNEKLFF. The chain employs TRBV30 and TRBJ1-4; D gene unclear. Germline-derived CDR1 and CDR2 are GTSNPN and SVGIG (reference sequence). With 0 bases removed from V and 5 bases from J, the gap between germline ends came to 7 bases. The CDR3 is 13 residues long.

The chain couples TRBV9 to TRBJ2-2; D call uncertain. CDR1 is SGDLS, CDR2 YYNGEE, per germline. Trimming stripped 0 bases from V and 3 bases from J, with 3 bases between. The length of the CDR3 is 13 residues. CDR3 coding DNA: TGTGCCAGCAGCGTAGTAGACACCGGGGAGCTGTTTTTT. The encoded protein is CASSVVDTGELFF.

This chain uses TRBV30 with TRBJ2-3, with TRBD2 as a possible D gene (6 bases). V lost 1 base and J lost 0, with 11 bases in between. Germline V lookup: CDR1 GTSNPN, CDR2 SVGIG (reference sequence). The CDR3 contains 15 residues. The CDR3 bases are TGTGCCTGGAGTGGGATAGCGGCTAGCACAGATACGCAGTATTTT. Amino acids: CAWSGIAASTDTQYF.

Within the sample, this clone is medium-sized. This chain links TRBV4-3 with TRBJ1-3, with D possibly TRBD1 on 5 matching bases. Germline CDR1 and CDR2: LGHNA and YSLEER. The germline V and J ends were trimmed by 0 bases and 4 bases, with 10 bases remaining between them. CDR3 size: 15 residues. The DNA for the CDR3 is TGCGCCAGCAGCCAAGATGGGGCCAGAGGAAACACCATATATTTT. This gives the protein CASSQDGARGNTIYF.

The chain couples TRBV5-4 to TRBJ1-6; TRBD1 matches 10 bases. This CDR3 spans 14 amino acids. CDR1 and CDR2 (germline): SGHNT, YYREEE (reference sequence). V lost 2 bases to trimming and J lost 8 bases; unmatched junction nucleotides: 1. CDR3 region: CASSFGTGDSPLHF. Here the CDR3 DNA reads TGTGCCAGCAGCTTTGGGACAGGGGATTCACCCCTCCACTTT.

This clone is a singleton in its sample. The gene calls are TRBV6-1 and TRBJ1-3, with D maybe TRBD1 (5 bases). CDR1 MNHNS and CDR2 SASEGT come from the germline V gene. The CDR3 loop spans 18 amino acids. Trimming took 2 bases from V and 2 from J, leaving 19 bases between them. The CDR3 is CASSERGSGPLPGNTIYF. The CDR3 DNA sequence: TGTGCCAGCAGTGAAAGGGGATCGGGCCCGCTCCCTGGAAACACCATATATTTT.

The rearrangement uses TRBV19 and TRBJ1-5, with TRBD1 matching 8 bases. The length of the CDR3 is 14 residues. V gave up 2 bases and J gave up 4 bases; unmatched junction bases: 1. CDR1 is LNHDA and CDR2 is SQIVND in the germline V gene (reference sequence). CDR3: CASSIRQGNQPQHF. The DNA for the CDR3 is TGTGCCAGTAGTATACGACAGGGGAATCAGCCCCAGCATTTT. Supplemented by reference TRBV19 and TRBJ1-5, the full variable domain reads DGGITQSPKYLFRKEGQNVTLSCEQNLNHDAMYWYRQDPGQGLRLIYYSQIVNDFQKGDIAEGYSVSREKKESFPLTVTSAQKNPTAFYLCASSIRQGNQPQHFGDGTRLSIL.

This clone occurred a few times. The genes are TRBV28 and TRBJ1-1; perhaps TRBD1 as D (6 bases). CDR1 and CDR2 (germline): MDHEN, SYDVKM. This CDR3 has 14 amino acids. The V and J ends lost 5 bases and 7 bases respectively, with 17 bases between them. The CDR3 bases are TGTGCCAGCAGTCCCCACAGGGTGAACGGTGAAGCTTTCTTT. This translates into CASSPHRVNGEAFF.

This clone has only one observation. The chain uses TRBV7-8 and TRBJ2-3; the match to TRBD1 covers 9 bases. There are 15 residues in the CDR3. From germline, CDR1 is SGHVS and CDR2 FQNEAQ. Trimming at V came to 5 bases and at J to 2 bases, leaving 5 bases not matched to a gene. The CDR3 region is CASSRTGAFTDTQYF. For the CDR3, the DNA is TGTGCCAGCAGCCGGACAGGGGCTTTCACAGATACGCAGTATTTT.

Points on this clone: The sample carries other DNA sequences with the same CDR3. The rearrangement joins TRBV2 to TRBJ2-2, with 7 positions matching TRBD2. V trimming: 6 bases; J trimming: 4 bases; junction bases outside the gene matches: 8. Germline V gene sequence: CDR1 SNHLY, CDR2 FYNNEI. This CDR3 is 15 amino acids long. CDR3 nucleotides: TGTGCCAGCAGCAGGACCAGCGGGACCACCGGGGAGCTGTTTTTT. As protein: CASSRTSGTTGELFF.

Note on this clone: The sample contains more than one DNA sequence encoding this CDR3. This chain connects TRBV29-1 to TRBJ2-2; D call uncertain. Germline CDR1 SQVTM, CDR2 ANQGSEA. Trimming cost V 1 base and J 5 bases, with 8 bases left between them. This CDR3 contains 13 residues. For the CDR3, the DNA is TGCAGCGTTGAAGGGCGGCTAACCGGGGAGCTGTTTTTT. The encoded protein is CSVEGRLTGELFF.

Only a few counts were recorded for this clone. V gene TRBV7-2 combines with J gene TRBJ2-7; TRBD1 matches at 9 bases. The germline V gene has CDR1 SGHTA and CDR2 FQGNSA. V shed 3 bases, J shed 5 bases, and the junction held 5 bases outside the gene matches. The CDR3 spans 14 residues. For the CDR3, the DNA is TGTGCCAGCAGCTTGGGACAGGGCTCTGACGAGCAGTACTTC. This gives the protein CASSLGQGSDEQYF.

V and J are TRBV30 and TRBJ1-2; no definite D call. The CDR3 sequence is 13 residues long. CDR1 GTSNPN and CDR2 SVGIG come from the germline V gene (reference sequence). Between the trimmed V and J ends, which lost 1 base and 8 bases, there was a span of 14 bases. CDR3 loop: CAWSGNWAEGYTF. As DNA, the CDR3 is TGTGCCTGGAGTGGCAATTGGGCAGAGGGCTACACCTTC.

This chain connects TRBV7-9 to TRBJ1-2, with 9 positions matching TRBD1. This CDR3 region has 15 residues. Germline trimming cut 0 bases from V and 7 bases from J; bases unmatched to any gene: 6. Per germline, CDR1 SEHNR and CDR2 FQNEAQ (reference sequence). Written as DNA, the CDR3 is TGTGCCAGCAGCTTAGCTAAAAGGGACAGGGCTGGCTACACCTTC. Amino acids: CASSLAKRDRAGYTF.